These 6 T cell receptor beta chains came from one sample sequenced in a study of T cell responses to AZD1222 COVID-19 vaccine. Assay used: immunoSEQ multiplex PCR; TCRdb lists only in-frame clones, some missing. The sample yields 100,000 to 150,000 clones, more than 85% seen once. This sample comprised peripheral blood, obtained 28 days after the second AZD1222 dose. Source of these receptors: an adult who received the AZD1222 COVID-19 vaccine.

CDR3 protein: CASSLEDITDTQYF. As DNA, the CDR3 is TGCGCCAGCAGCCTAGAAGACATCACAGATACGCAGTATTTT. This chain uses TRBV5-1 with TRBJ2-3, with no clear D. The CDR3 totals 14 residues. Trimming pared 4 bases from V and 2 bases from J, leaving 11 bases between. Germline-derived CDR1 and CDR2 are SGHRS and YFSETQ.

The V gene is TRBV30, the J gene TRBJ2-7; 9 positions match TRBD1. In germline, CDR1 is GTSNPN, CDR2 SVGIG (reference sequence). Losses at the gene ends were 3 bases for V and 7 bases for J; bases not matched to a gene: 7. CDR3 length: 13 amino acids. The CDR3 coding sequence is TGTGCCTGGAGATCCGGGACAGGGCGAGAGCAGTACTTC. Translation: CAWRSGTGREQYF.

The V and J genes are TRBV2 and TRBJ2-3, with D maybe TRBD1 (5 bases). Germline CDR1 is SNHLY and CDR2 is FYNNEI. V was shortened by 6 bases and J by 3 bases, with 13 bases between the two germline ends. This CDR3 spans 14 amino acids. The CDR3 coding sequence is TGTGCCAGCAGGAATCGACAGCTTACAGATACGCAGTATTTT. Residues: CASRNRQLTDTQYF. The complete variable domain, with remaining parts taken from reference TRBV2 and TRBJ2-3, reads EPEVTQTPSHQVTQMGQEVILRCVPISNHLYFYWYRQILGQKVEFLVSFYNNEISEKSEIFDDQFSVERPDGSNFTLKIRSTKLEDSAMYFCASRNRQLTDTQYFGPGTRLTVL.

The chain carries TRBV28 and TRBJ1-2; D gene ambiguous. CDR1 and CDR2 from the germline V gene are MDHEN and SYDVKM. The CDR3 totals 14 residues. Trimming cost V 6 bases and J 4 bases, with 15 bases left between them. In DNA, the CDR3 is TGTGCCAGCAGCCAGGAGTTCTTGATCTATGGCTACACCTTC. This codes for CASSQEFLIYGYTF.

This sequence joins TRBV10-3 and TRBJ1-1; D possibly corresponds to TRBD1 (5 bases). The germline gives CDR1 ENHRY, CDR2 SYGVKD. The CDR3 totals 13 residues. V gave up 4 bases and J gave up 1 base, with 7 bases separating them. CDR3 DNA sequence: TGTGCCATCAGTGTTGGGACGAACACTGAAGCTTTCTTT. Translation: CAISVGTNTEAFF.

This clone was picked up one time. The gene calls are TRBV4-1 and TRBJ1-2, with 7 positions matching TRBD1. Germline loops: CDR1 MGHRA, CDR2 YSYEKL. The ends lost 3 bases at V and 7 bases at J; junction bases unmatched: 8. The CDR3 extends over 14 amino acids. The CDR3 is CASSHKDRVGGYTF. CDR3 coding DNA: TGCGCCAGCAGCCATAAAGACAGGGTGGGTGGCTACACCTTC.